The 4 T cell receptor beta chains below come from one sample, sequenced in a study of Tregs in tolerant kidney transplant recipients. Assay used: immunoSEQ multiplex PCR; TCRdb lists only in-frame clones, some missing. Of tens of thousands of clones listed, 85% to 90% are singletons. Sample: CD4+ T cells from blood, taken before the transplant. The receptors come from a human donor who received a combined kidney and bone marrow transplant.

CDR3 nucleotide sequence: TGTGCCAGTAGTCCCCAACCAGGAATAACCTCTGGGGCCAACGTCCTGACTTTC. Residues: CASSPQPGITSGANVLTF. V is TRBV19 and J is TRBJ2-6; D not resolved. The CDR3 totals 18 residues. V dropped 5 bases and J dropped 0 bases, with 17 bases sitting between them. Germline CDR1 and CDR2: LNHDA and SQIVND (reference sequence).

CDR3 nucleotides: TGTGCCAGCACGACAGGGGTAAACACCATATATTTT. As protein: CASTTGVNTIYF. V usage is TRBV28 and J usage is TRBJ1-3; 8 bases agree with TRBD1. This CDR3 comprises 12 residues. CDR1 and CDR2 (germline): MDHEN, SYDVKM. V dropped 7 bases and J dropped 6; count of bases not matched to a gene: 2.

The chain combines TRBV7-2 with TRBJ2-7; 10 bases match TRBD1. The germline V gene encodes CDR1 SGHTA and CDR2 FQGNSA. This CDR3 is built from 16 residues. The V and J ends lost 5 bases and 1 base, in that order; junction bases with no gene match: 8. CDR3 bases: TGTGCCAGCAGCCAAACACGGGACAGGGGATCCTACGAGCAGTACTTC. It translates to CASSQTRDRGSYEQYF.

The rearrangement links TRBV5-4 to TRBJ2-1, with 13 positions matching TRBD2. Losses at the gene ends were 2 bases for V and 12 bases for J; bases not matched to a gene: 8. This CDR3 is built from 15 residues. Germline CDR1 SGHNT, CDR2 YYREEE (reference sequence). CDR3 residues: CASSFPGTSGIVQFF. Written as DNA, the CDR3 is TGTGCCAGCAGCTTCCCCGGGACTAGCGGGATTGTGCAGTTCTTC.